The entry that follows covers one T cell receptor (beta chain) sequence. Germline CDR1 is SGDLS and CDR2 is YYNGEE. V lost 0 bases to trimming and J lost 8 bases; unmatched junction nucleotides: 4. The CDR3 loop spans 14 amino acids. The data derive from a study of blood T cell repertoires in COVID-19. Methods used by the authors: Amplification with reference gene primers provided the estimates of nucleated cell counts. TCRdb keeps only in-frame clones here, not all; method: immunoSEQ multiplex PCR. That table supplies the V and J calls and clone size; D and trimming were determined from the DNA. The data contain approximately 360,000 clones, over 75% of them singletons. Cohorts were determined from participant-reported clinical history.

Source material: PBMCs or T cells enriched from blood (not recorded which). The chain carries TRBV9 and TRBJ2-1, with 8 bases that match TRBD2. This TCR was recovered from a man aged 40-49 years in a cohort exposed to, infected with or recovered from COVID-19 (not recorded which). In nucleotides, the CDR3 is TGTGCCAGCAGCGTAGTACCAGCGGGAGATGAGCAGTTCTTC. Translated: CASSVVPAGDEQFF. Based on the CDR3 plus reference TRBV9 and TRBJ2-1, the full variable domain is DSGVTQTPKHLITATGQRVTLRCSPRSGDLSVYWYQQSLDQGLQFLIQYYNGEERAKGNILERFSAQQFPDLHSELNLSSLELGDSALYFCASSVVPAGDEQFFGPGTRLTVL.